The 32 T cell receptor beta chains reported below all come from one sample, sequenced in a study of T cell responses to AZD1222 COVID-19 vaccine. The assay was immunoSEQ multiplex PCR, and TCRdb's table has in-frame clones only and misses some. The table records approximately 150,000 clones, more than 85% of them present only once. Sequencing used peripheral blood, obtained on day 0 of AZD1222 vaccination. Source of these receptors: an adult in good health.

The J gene is TRBJ1-2, the V gene TRBV15; D possibly corresponds to TRBD1 (6 bases). Trimming shortened V by 5 bases and J by 5 bases, and 21 bases separated the two germline ends. The germline gives CDR1 LNHNV, CDR2 YYDKDF (reference sequence). This CDR3 region has 16 residues. The CDR3 DNA sequence: TGTGCCACCAGCGCCGAGGGGGGGGCGAGGGAATATGGCTACACCTTC. Amino acids: CATSAEGGAREYGYTF.

In its sample, this clone was seen a few times. The chain carries TRBV24-1 and TRBJ1-1; a weak D match, TRBD1 (6 bases). Germline values: CDR1 KGHDR, CDR2 SFDVKD. CDR3 length equals 14 residues. V dropped 5 bases and J dropped 3 bases, with 12 bases sitting between them. The chain's CDR3 is CATSAQDSHTEAFF. The DNA for the CDR3 is TGTGCCACCAGTGCTCAGGACAGTCACACTGAAGCTTTCTTT.

The chain carries TRBV10-1 and TRBJ1-5; D uncertain. Per the germline V gene, CDR1 is WNHNN and CDR2 is SYGVQD (reference sequence). This CDR3 comprises 13 residues. Trimming stripped 3 bases from V and 7 bases from J, with 10 bases between. CDR3 loop: CASSDGSEQPQHF. CDR3 in DNA: TGCGCCAGCAGTGACGGGTCGGAGCAGCCCCAGCATTTT.

The J gene is TRBJ2-7, the V gene TRBV5-5, with a weak D call TRBD2 (6 bases). The CDR3 totals 14 residues. Germline-derived CDR1 and CDR2 are SGHKS and YYEKEE (reference sequence). V gave up 6 bases and J gave up 6 bases, with 19 bases separating them. Written as DNA, the CDR3 is TGTGCCAGCACCTCGGGGGTAGCGCGGTCCGAGCAGTACTTC. Its translation: CASTSGVARSEQYF.

The chain uses TRBV5-1 and TRBJ2-7, with D perhaps matching TRBD2 (6 bases). The CDR3 loop spans 14 amino acids. Germline CDR1 reads SGHRS; CDR2 reads YFSETQ. Trimming took 0 bases from V and 0 from J, leaving 7 bases between them. The CDR3 region has the DNA TGCGCCAGCAGCTTGGAGCGGGCCTCCTACGAGCAGTACTTC. This encodes CASSLERASYEQYF.

The chain combines TRBV7-9 with TRBJ2-1, with D possibly called TRBD1 or TRBD2 (6 bases each). The V end was cut by 6 bases, the J end by 4 bases, with 16 bases between. CDR3 length: 15 amino acids. Looked up from germline, CDR1 is SEHNR and CDR2 is FQNEAQ (reference sequence). As DNA, the CDR3 is TGTGCCAGCAGGCAGGCGGCGGGGACATACAATGAGCAGTTCTTC. It specifies CASRQAAGTYNEQFF.

The rearrangement uses TRBV19 and TRBJ1-2; possible D gene TRBD1, 6 bases. V lost 7 bases and J 0 bases, leaving 18 bases between the germline ends. This CDR3 spans 16 amino acids. Germline V CDR1 and CDR2: LNHDA, SQIVND (reference sequence). CDR3 region: CASTSQGTPANYGYTF. Here the CDR3 DNA reads TGTGCCAGTACCTCCCAGGGGACGCCGGCTAACTATGGCTACACCTTC.

A word on this clone: This same CDR3 is encoded by further DNA sequences in the sample. The chain combines TRBV6-5 with TRBJ1-1; D is possibly TRBD1 (6 bases). V lost 0 bases and J 4 bases, leaving 9 bases between the germline ends. Germline CDR1 MNHEY, CDR2 SVGAGI. This CDR3 comprises 14 residues. The CDR3 bases are TGTGCCAGCAGTTACTCAGGGGGGAGCACTGAAGCTTTCTTT. It encodes CASSYSGGSTEAFF.

The rearrangement links TRBV28 to TRBJ1-1, with TRBD1 matching over 7 bases. With 6 bases clipped from V and 6 bases from J, the junction kept 4 bases outside the gene matches. Germline loops: CDR1 MDHEN, CDR2 SYDVKM. The CDR3 is 12 amino acids. The CDR3 sequence: CASSGQAPEAFF. CDR3 in DNA: TGTGCCAGCAGCGGACAGGCCCCTGAAGCTTTCTTT.

The rearrangement uses TRBV6-5 and TRBJ1-4; 7 bases fit TRBD1. Looked up from germline, CDR1 is MNHEY and CDR2 is SVGAGI. The CDR3 loop spans 13 amino acids. V was pared by 2 bases and J by 8 bases, with 2 bases of the junction left unmatched. CDR3 loop: CASSYKQGEKLFF. The CDR3 region has the DNA TGTGCCAGCAGTTACAAACAGGGGGAAAAACTGTTTTTT.

This chain links TRBV7-9 with TRBJ2-1; 16 nucleotides align to TRBD2. Germline loops: CDR1 SEHNR, CDR2 FQNEAQ (reference sequence). This CDR3 contains 18 residues. The V gene end was trimmed by 5 bases and the J gene end by 6 bases; junction bases not matched to a gene: 10. The CDR3 loop is CASSHAGTSGRARNEQFF. The CDR3 DNA follows: TGTGCCAGCAGCCACGCCGGGACTAGCGGGAGGGCCCGCAATGAGCAGTTCTTC.

V gene TRBV20-1 combines with J gene TRBJ2-7, with 7 bases fitting TRBD1. There are 14 residues in the CDR3. V trimming: 3 bases; J trimming: 2 bases; junction bases outside the gene matches: 7. CDR1 and CDR2 (germline): DFQATT, SNEGSKA (reference sequence). As DNA, the CDR3 is TGCAGTGCTAGTTCACAGGGGAATACCTACGAGCAGTACTTC. It is translated as CSASSQGNTYEQYF.

The gene calls are TRBV3-1 (or the pseudogene TRBV3-2) and TRBJ2-5; 10 positions match TRBD2. The CDR3 has 16 residues. The junction had 4 bases not matched to a gene; V was cut back by 0 bases and J by 3 bases. Germline V CDR1 and CDR2: LGHDT, YNNKEL (reference sequence). CDR3 protein: CASSQEATSGEETQYF. For the CDR3, the DNA is TGTGCCAGCAGCCAAGAAGCAACTAGCGGGGAAGAGACCCAGTACTTC.

This clone appeared once. The rearrangement links TRBV30 to TRBJ2-3; D remains unclear. This CDR3 is 14 amino acids long. Per germline, CDR1 GTSNPN and CDR2 SVGIG (reference sequence). V gave up 0 bases and J gave up 2 bases, with 9 bases separating them. In nucleotides, the CDR3 is TGTGCCTGGAGTGTAGGAGTAAACACAGATACGCAGTATTTT. It encodes CAWSVGVNTDTQYF.

V and J are TRBV29-1 and TRBJ1-1; D is undetermined. The CDR3 has 12 amino acids. Trimming stripped 6 bases from V and 2 bases from J, with 10 bases between. The germline V gene has CDR1 SQVTM and CDR2 ANQGSEA. The CDR3 nucleotides read TGCAGCGTGGGATTCATTAACACTGAAGCTTTCTTT. Its translation: CSVGFINTEAFF.

V gene TRBV14 combines with J gene TRBJ1-2; D is ambiguous. This CDR3 region has 16 residues. Trimming pared 1 base from V and 8 bases from J, leaving 20 bases between. Germline V CDR1 and CDR2: SGHDN, FVKESK. The CDR3 DNA sequence: TGTGCCAGCAGCCAAGGGAGCATCCTATTCAACCGGGGCTACACCTTC. Translation: CASSQGSILFNRGYTF.

V and J are TRBV28 and TRBJ1-2, with 7 bases lining up with TRBD1. The CDR3 is 15 amino acids. Germline V gene sequence: CDR1 MDHEN, CDR2 SYDVKM. Trimming at V came to 6 bases and at J to 2 bases, leaving 9 bases not matched to a gene. CDR3 amino acids: CASSLPDRANYGYTF. CDR3 DNA: TGTGCCAGCAGCCTCCCAGACAGGGCAAACTATGGCTACACCTTC.

The genes are TRBV5-1 and TRBJ2-7, with unresolved D. The germline gives CDR1 SGHRS, CDR2 YFSETQ. Trimming took off 0 bases at V and 0 bases at J, with 4 bases between the two ends. This CDR3 contains 13 residues. The CDR3 region has the DNA TGCGCCAGCAGCTTGGACAACTCCTACGAGCAGTACTTC. Translated: CASSLDNSYEQYF.

V usage is TRBV5-3 and J usage is TRBJ1-4; D unclear. TRBV5-3 is flagged as an ORF with uncertain function. V was shortened by 4 bases and J by 7 bases, with 8 bases between the two germline ends. The CDR3 is 12 amino acids. CDR3 nucleotides: TGTGCCAGAAGCCCGCCGCGTGAAAAACTGTTTTTT. Its protein product is CARSPPREKLFF.

CDR3 coding DNA: TGTGCCAGCAGCTTAATAGGACAGGGGCACAATGAGCAGTTCTTC. It specifies CASSLIGQGHNEQFF. This chain uses TRBV7-3 with TRBJ2-1, with 9 bases that match TRBD1. The V segment lost 1 base and the J segment 5 bases; nucleotides outside the gene matches: 3. The CDR3 is 15 residues long. Germline CDR1 SGHTA, CDR2 FQGTGA.

The chain links TRBV5-6 to TRBJ2-1, with 10 bases matching TRBD2. V shed 4 bases, J shed 5 bases, and the junction held 9 bases outside the gene matches. CDR3 length equals 16 residues. Germline CDR1 reads SGHDT; CDR2 reads YYEEEE. DNA of the CDR3: TGTGCCAGCAGCGGACCTAGCGGGGGTGTGGACAATGAGCAGTTCTTC. Amino acids: CASSGPSGGVDNEQFF.

In its sample, this clone was seen once. The chain joins TRBV4-2 to TRBJ2-2; D ambiguous. The V gene lost 6 bases and the J gene lost 5 bases, with 16 bases spanning the gap. Germline lookup yields CDR1 LGHNA and CDR2 YNFKEQ. The CDR3 length is 15 residues. The CDR3 DNA reads as TGTGCCAGCAGGCCACTCCTCCAAGGAACCGGGGAGCTGTTTTTT. This gives the protein CASRPLLQGTGELFF.

This clone was counted once. The rearrangement joins TRBV2 to TRBJ1-3, with a possible D match to TRBD1 (6 bases). CDR1 and CDR2 (germline): SNHLY, FYNNEI. This CDR3 region has 15 residues. Trimming stripped 7 bases from V and 2 bases from J, with 15 bases between. The CDR3, as DNA: TGTGCCAGCACCTACATCCAGGGGCCTGGAAACACCATATATTTT. Translated, it gives CASTYIQGPGNTIYF.

V usage is TRBV10-2 and J usage is TRBJ2-7; D not resolved. This CDR3 spans 13 amino acids. Trimming stripped 3 bases from V and 2 bases from J, with 8 bases between. The V gene's germline CDR1 is WSHSY and CDR2 SAAADI. The CDR3 region has the DNA TGCGCCAGCAGTGATAGCAGTCCCTACGAGCAGTACTTC. The encoded protein is CASSDSSPYEQYF.

This chain joins TRBV4-2 and TRBJ2-4; D uncertain. This CDR3 region has 16 residues. Germline CDR1 is LGHNA and CDR2 is YNFKEQ. Between the trimmed V and J ends, which lost 3 bases and 4 bases, there was a span of 16 bases. The CDR3 nucleotides read TGTGCCAGCAGCCATCAGAGACGGAACCTAAAAAACATTCAGTACTTC. This codes for CASSHQRRNLKNIQYF.

This chain joins TRBV2 and TRBJ2-1; weak D call: TRBD2 (6 bases). CDR1 and CDR2 (germline): SNHLY, FYNNEI. The CDR3 length is 11 residues. V dropped 8 bases and J dropped 7 bases, with 9 bases sitting between them. The CDR3 reads CASEEGNEQFF. CDR3 DNA: TGTGCCAGCGAGGAGGGTAATGAGCAGTTCTTC.

V gene TRBV6-5 combines with J gene TRBJ1-4, with 7 bases aligning to TRBD1. The CDR3 sequence is 13 residues long. The trim removed 4 bases at V and 8 bases at J, leaving 4 bases unmatched. Germline V CDR1 and CDR2: MNHEY, SVGAGI. The CDR3 region is CASSSDRHEKLFF. For the CDR3, the DNA is TGTGCCAGCAGTTCGGACAGGCACGAAAAACTGTTTTTT.

V usage is TRBV5-4 and J usage is TRBJ2-5; D could derive from TRBD1 or TRBD2 (5 bases each). Germline-derived CDR1 and CDR2 are SGHNT and YYREEE (reference sequence). V was trimmed by 1 base and J by 5 bases, leaving 12 bases between them. The CDR3 has 14 residues. CDR3 loop: CASSLSGPHETQYF. The CDR3 region has the DNA TGTGCCAGCAGCTTGTCGGGGCCGCACGAGACCCAGTACTTC.

The J gene is TRBJ1-4, the V gene TRBV6-2 or TRBV6-3; tentative D call: TRBD1 (5 bases). The CDR3 is 16 amino acids. Germline V gives CDR1 MNHEY, CDR2 SVGEGT. V shed 4 bases and J shed 0 bases, with 12 bases lying between them. The CDR3 coding sequence is TGTGCCAGCAGTTCTCCGGACACTGCAACTAATGAAAAACTGTTTTTT. This encodes CASSSPDTATNEKLFF.

The V call is TRBV4-1, the J call TRBJ2-1; no firm D call. This CDR3 contains 13 residues. V lost 3 bases and J 4 bases, leaving 7 bases between the germline ends. Germline CDR1 MGHRA, CDR2 YSYEKL. The CDR3 nucleotides are TGCGCCAGCAGCCACGCGGTTTACAATGAGCAGTTCTTC. It yields the protein CASSHAVYNEQFF.

On this clone: Other nucleotide sequences from this sample produce the same CDR3. V gene TRBV28 combines with J gene TRBJ2-1, with TRBD2 matching over 7 bases. The CDR3 is 14 amino acids. CDR1 and CDR2 from the germline V gene are MDHEN and SYDVKM. J gave up 4 bases and V 5 bases, and 5 bases lay outside the gene matches. Here the CDR3 reads CASSPSGGYNEQFF. The CDR3 nucleotides read TGTGCCAGCAGTCCTAGCGGAGGGTACAATGAGCAGTTCTTC.

V and J are TRBV6-5 and TRBJ2-2; D is possibly TRBD1 (6 bases). V was trimmed by 6 bases and J by 8 bases, leaving 13 bases between them. The V gene's germline CDR1 is MNHEY and CDR2 SVGAGI. The CDR3 sequence is 13 residues long. CDR3 sequence (DNA): TGTGCCAGCAGACAACAGGGTGGAGGGGAGCTGTTTTTT. Amino acids: CASRQQGGGELFF.